What follows is one T cell receptor beta chain and its context. This sample was taken from a study of blood T cell repertoires in COVID-19. Whole-study context: COVID-19 samples from acute and convalescent phases originated in the United States, Italy and Spain.

In the original workflow: Researchers report that nucleated cell counts were estimated from reference gene primer amplification. The assay was immunoSEQ multiplex PCR, and TCRdb's table has in-frame clones only and misses some. The V and J calls and clone size are taken from that table; D and trimming were inferred from the DNA. The data contain around 130,000 clones, 70% to 80% of them singletons. Trimming shortened V by 5 bases and J by 7 bases, and 18 bases separated the two germline ends. The CDR3 runs 15 residues. From germline, CDR1 is LNHDA and CDR2 SQIVND (reference sequence). Sequencing was performed on peripheral blood. The chain is built from TRBV19 and TRBJ2-1; D is perhaps TRBD2 (6 bases). This sequence originates from a human donor in a cohort sampled during active COVID-19. CDR3 in amino acids: CASSGPGTRQNEQFF. DNA for the CDR3: TGTGCCAGTAGTGGGCCAGGGACTCGGCAGAATGAGCAGTTCTTC.